This section outlines one TCR beta chain sequence together with its context. Its antigen is still unknown. Trimming pared 4 bases from V and 3 bases from J, leaving 4 bases between. CDR3 length: 11 amino acids. Germline CDR1 MNHEY, CDR2 SVGAGI. These data come from a study of T cell responses to AZD1222 COVID-19 vaccine. Broader study findings: Repertoires in all cases were sampled only once the peak T cell response had passed. Two AZD1222 administrations were followed by greater Spike-specific TCR breadth and depth. Nearly half of the spike-specific TCRs reportedly recognize variant regions that carry no mutations. Of the AZD1222 recipients, only 5 to 7 were seropositive at baseline.

Generated by immunoSEQ multiplex PCR, the TCRdb table keeps only in-frame clones and is missing some. The table has 90,000 to 120,000 clones, about 85% seen once. The sequence was obtained from an adult who received the AZD1222 COVID-19 vaccine. Sample: peripheral blood, taken 28 days after the second AZD1222 dose. The chain uses TRBV6-5 and TRBJ2-7; D unresolved. This chain's CDR3 is CASSFNYEQYF. For the CDR3, the DNA is TGTGCCAGCAGTTTTAACTACGAGCAGTACTTC.